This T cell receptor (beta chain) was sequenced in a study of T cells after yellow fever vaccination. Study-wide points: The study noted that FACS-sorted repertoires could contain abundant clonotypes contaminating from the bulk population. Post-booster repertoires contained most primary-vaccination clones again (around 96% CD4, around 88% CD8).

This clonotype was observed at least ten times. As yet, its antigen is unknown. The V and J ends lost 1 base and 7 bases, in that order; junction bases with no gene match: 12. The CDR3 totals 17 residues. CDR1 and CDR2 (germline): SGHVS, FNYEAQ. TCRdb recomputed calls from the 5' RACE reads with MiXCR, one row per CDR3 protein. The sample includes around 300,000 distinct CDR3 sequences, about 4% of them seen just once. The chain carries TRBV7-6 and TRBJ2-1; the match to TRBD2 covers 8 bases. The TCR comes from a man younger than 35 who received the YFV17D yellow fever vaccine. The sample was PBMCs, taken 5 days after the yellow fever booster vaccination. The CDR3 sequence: CASSLGASSGGWNEQFF. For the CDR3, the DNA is TGTGCCAGCAGCTTAGGGGCTTCGAGCGGGGGTTGGAATGAGCAGTTCTTC.